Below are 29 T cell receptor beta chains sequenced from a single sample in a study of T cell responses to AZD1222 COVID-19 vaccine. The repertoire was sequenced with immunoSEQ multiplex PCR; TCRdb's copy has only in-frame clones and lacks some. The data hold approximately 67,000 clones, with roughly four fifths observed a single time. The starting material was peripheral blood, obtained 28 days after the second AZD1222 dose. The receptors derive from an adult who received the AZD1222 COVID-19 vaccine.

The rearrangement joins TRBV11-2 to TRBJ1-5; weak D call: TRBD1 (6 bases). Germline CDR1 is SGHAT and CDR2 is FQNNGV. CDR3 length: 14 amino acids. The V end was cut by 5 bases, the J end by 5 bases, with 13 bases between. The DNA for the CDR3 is TGTGCCAGCAGCCTTACAGGGAAGGATCAGCCCCAGCATTTT. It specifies CASSLTGKDQPQHF.

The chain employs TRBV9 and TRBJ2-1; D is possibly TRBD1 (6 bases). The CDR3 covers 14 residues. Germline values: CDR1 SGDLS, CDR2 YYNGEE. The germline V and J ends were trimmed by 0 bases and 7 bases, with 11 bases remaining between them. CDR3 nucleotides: TGTGCCAGCAGCGTAGTTCAGGGGTCGAATGAGCAGTTCTTC. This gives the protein CASSVVQGSNEQFF. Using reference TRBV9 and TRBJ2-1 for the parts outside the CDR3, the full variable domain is DSGVTQTPKHLITATGQRVTLRCSPRSGDLSVYWYQQSLDQGLQFLIQYYNGEERAKGNILERFSAQQFPDLHSELNLSSLELGDSALYFCASSVVQGSNEQFFGPGTRLTVL.

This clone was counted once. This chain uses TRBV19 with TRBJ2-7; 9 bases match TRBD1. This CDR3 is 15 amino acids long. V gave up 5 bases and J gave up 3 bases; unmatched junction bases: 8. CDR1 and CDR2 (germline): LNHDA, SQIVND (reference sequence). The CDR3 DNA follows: TGTGCCAGTAGTCCGTCGTTGGACAGGGGCTACGAGCAGTACTTC. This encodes CASSPSLDRGYEQYF.

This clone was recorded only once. CDR3 residues: CASSPPVPGNTIYF. CDR3 DNA: TGTGCCAGCTCACCACCAGTCCCCGGGAACACCATATATTTT. This chain links TRBV18 with TRBJ1-3, with D unclear. The CDR3 is made up of 14 amino acids. V was trimmed by 0 bases and J by 7 bases, leaving 10 bases between them. The V gene's germline CDR1 is KGHSH and CDR2 LQKENI.

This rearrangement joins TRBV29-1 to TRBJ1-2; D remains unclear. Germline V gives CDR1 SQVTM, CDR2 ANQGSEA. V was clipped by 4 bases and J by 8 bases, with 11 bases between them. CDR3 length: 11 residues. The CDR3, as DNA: TGCAGCGTTGGACGATCTATAGGCTACACCTTC. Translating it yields CSVGRSIGYTF.

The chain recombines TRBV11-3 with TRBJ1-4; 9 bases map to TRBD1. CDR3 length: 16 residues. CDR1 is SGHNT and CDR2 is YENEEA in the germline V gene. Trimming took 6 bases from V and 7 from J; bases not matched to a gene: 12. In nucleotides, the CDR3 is TGTGCCAGCAGACCCCGGCCGGGACAGGGAGGTGAAAAACTGTTTTTT. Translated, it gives CASRPRPGQGGEKLFF.

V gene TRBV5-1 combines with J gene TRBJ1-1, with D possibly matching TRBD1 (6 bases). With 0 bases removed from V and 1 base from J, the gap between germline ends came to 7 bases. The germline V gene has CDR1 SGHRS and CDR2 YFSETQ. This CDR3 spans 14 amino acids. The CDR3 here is CASSLGQANTEAFF. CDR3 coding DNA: TGCGCCAGCAGCTTGGGACAGGCGAACACTGAAGCTTTCTTT.

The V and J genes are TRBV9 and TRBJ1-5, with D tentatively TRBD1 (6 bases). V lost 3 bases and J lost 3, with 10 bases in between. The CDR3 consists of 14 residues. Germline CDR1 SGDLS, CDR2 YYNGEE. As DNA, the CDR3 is TGTGCCAGCAGCGCGCAGGGGTTCAATCAGCCCCAGCATTTT. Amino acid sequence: CASSAQGFNQPQHF. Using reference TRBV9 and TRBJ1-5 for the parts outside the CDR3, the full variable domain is DSGVTQTPKHLITATGQRVTLRCSPRSGDLSVYWYQQSLDQGLQFLIQYYNGEERAKGNILERFSAQQFPDLHSELNLSSLELGDSALYFCASSAQGFNQPQHFGDGTRLSIL.

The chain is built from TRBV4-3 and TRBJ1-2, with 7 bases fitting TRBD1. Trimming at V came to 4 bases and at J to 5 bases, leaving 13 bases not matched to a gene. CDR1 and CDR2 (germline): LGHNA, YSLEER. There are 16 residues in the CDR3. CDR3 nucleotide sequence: TGCGCCAGCAGCCCTCTCCTCGGACAGGAGGCGTATGGCTACACCTTC. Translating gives CASSPLLGQEAYGYTF.

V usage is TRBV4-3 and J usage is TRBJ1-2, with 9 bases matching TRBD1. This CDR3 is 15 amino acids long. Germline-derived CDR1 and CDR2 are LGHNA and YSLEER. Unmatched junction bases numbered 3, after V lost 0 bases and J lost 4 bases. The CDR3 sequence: CASSQDRTGAYGYTF. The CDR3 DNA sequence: TGCGCCAGCAGCCAAGATCGGACAGGGGCCTATGGCTACACCTTC.

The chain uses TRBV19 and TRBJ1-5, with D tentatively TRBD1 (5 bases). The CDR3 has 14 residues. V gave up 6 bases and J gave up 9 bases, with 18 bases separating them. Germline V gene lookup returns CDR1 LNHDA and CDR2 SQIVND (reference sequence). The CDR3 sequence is CASSDDEDTRPQHF. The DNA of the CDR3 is TGTGCCAGTAGCGACGACGAGGACACTCGGCCCCAGCATTTT.

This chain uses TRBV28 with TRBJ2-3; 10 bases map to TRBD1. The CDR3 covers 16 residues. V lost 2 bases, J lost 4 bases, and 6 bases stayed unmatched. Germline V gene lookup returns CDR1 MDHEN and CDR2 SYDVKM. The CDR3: CASSLTPGTGADTQYF. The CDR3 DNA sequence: TGTGCCAGCAGTTTAACCCCCGGGACAGGGGCAGATACGCAGTATTTT.

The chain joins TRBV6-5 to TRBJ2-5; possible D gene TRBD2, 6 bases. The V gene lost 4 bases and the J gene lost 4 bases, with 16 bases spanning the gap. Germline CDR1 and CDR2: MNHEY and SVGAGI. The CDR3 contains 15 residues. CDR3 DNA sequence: TGTGCCAGCAGTTTAAGGGGCGGGGATCGAGAGACCCAGTACTTC. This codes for CASSLRGGDRETQYF.

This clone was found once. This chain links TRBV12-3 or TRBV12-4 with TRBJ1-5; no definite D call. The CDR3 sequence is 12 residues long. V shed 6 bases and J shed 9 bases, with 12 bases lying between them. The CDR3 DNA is TGTGCCAGCAGGGGCCCGGCGGGGCCCCAGCATTTT. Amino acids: CASRGPAGPQHF.

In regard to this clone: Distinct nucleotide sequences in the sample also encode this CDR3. In DNA, the CDR3 is TGTGCCAGCAGTTCAGGAAACGGAAACACCATATATTTT. Translation gives CASSSGNGNTIYF. The gene calls are TRBV27 and TRBJ1-3; D not resolved. CDR3 length: 13 residues. The V gene lost 4 bases and the J gene lost 4 bases, with 8 bases spanning the gap. Germline V CDR1 and CDR2: MNHEY, SMNVEV (reference sequence).

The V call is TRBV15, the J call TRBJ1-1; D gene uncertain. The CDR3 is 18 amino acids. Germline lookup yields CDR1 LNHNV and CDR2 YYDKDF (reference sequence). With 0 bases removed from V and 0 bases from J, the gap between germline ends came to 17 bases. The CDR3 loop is CATSRDRRTVGMNTEAFF. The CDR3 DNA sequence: TGTGCCACCAGCAGAGATAGAAGGACGGTGGGGATGAACACTGAAGCTTTCTTT.

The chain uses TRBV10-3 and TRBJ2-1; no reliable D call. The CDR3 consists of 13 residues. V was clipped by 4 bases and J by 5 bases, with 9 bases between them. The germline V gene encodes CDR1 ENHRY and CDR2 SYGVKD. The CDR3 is CAISVGQDNEQFF. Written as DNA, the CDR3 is TGTGCCATCAGTGTAGGGCAGGACAATGAGCAGTTCTTC.

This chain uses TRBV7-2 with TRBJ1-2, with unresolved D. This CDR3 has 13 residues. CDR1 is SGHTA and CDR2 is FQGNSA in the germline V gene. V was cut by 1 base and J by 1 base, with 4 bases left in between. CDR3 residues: CASSLGVNYGYTF. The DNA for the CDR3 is TGTGCCAGCAGCTTAGGGGTTAACTATGGCTACACCTTC.

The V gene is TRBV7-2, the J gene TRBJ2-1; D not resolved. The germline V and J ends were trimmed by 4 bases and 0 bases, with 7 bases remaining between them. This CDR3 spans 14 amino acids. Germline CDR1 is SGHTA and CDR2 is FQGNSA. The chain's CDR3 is CASSSTGSYNEQFF. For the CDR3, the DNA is TGTGCCAGCAGCTCGACTGGCTCCTACAATGAGCAGTTCTTC.

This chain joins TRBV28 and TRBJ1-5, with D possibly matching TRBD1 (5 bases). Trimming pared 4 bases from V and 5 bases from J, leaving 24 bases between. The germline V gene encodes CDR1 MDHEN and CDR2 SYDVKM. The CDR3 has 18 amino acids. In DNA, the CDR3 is TGTGCCAGCAGTTATTCCTCGGGGCTCGGATCTGGAGATCAGCCCCAGCATTTT. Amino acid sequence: CASSYSSGLGSGDQPQHF.

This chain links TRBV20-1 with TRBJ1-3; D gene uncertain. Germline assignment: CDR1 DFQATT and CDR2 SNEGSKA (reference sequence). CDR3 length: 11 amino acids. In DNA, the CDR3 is TGCACCGCTAGATATGGAAACACCATATATTTT. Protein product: CTARYGNTIYF.

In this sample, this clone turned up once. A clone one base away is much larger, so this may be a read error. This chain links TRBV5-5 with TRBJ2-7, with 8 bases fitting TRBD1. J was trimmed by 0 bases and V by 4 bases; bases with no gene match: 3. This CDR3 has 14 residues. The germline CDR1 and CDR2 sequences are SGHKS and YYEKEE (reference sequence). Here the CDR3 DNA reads TGTGCCAGCAGCGTCGGACAGGGCTCCTACGAGCAGTACTTC. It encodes CASSVGQGSYEQYF.

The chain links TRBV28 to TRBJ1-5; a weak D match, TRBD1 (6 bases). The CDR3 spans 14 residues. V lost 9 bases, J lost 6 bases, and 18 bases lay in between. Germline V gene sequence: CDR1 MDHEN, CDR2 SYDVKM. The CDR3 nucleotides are TGTGCCAGTTTTTTGGGGGGGCGCGGTCAGCCCCAGCATTTT. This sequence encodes CASFLGGRGQPQHF.

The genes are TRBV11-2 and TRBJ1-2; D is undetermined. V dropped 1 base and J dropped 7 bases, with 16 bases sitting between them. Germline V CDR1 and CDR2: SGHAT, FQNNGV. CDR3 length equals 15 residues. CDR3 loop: CASSLVRRDTSGYTF. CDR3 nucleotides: TGTGCCAGCAGCTTAGTGCGGAGAGATACGTCTGGCTACACCTTC.

The CDR3 sequence: CATSSGGLWSSYNEQFF. The DNA for the CDR3 is TGTGCCACCTCTTCCGGAGGTCTCTGGAGCTCCTACAATGAGCAGTTCTTC. V usage is TRBV24-1 and J usage is TRBJ2-1, with a weak D call TRBD2 (5 bases). Germline V gene data show CDR1 as KGHDR and CDR2 as SFDVKD. Deletions cut 9 bases from V and 0 bases from J, with 20 bases between. CDR3 length: 17 amino acids.

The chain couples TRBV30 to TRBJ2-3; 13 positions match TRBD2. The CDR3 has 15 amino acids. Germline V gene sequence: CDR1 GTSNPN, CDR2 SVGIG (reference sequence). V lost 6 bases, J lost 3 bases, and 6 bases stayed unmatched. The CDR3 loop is CACATSGGVTDTQYF. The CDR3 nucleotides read TGTGCCTGTGCAACTAGCGGGGGGGTTACAGATACGCAGTATTTT.

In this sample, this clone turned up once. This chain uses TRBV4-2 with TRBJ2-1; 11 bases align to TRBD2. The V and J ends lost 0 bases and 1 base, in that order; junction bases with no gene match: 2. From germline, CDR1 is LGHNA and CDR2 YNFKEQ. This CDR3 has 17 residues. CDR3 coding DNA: TGTGCCAGCAGCCAAGATGCTAGCGGGGGGTCCTACAATGAGCAGTTCTTC. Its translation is CASSQDASGGSYNEQFF.

Written as DNA, the CDR3 is TGCGCCAGCAGCCAAGATTCGAGGGTTCCGTCAGATACGCAGTATTTT. It yields the protein CASSQDSRVPSDTQYF. The chain combines TRBV4-1 with TRBJ2-3, with TRBD2 as a possible D gene (5 bases). This CDR3 is built from 16 residues. V was cut by 0 bases and J by 4 bases, with 14 bases left in between. Per germline, CDR1 MGHRA and CDR2 YSYEKL.

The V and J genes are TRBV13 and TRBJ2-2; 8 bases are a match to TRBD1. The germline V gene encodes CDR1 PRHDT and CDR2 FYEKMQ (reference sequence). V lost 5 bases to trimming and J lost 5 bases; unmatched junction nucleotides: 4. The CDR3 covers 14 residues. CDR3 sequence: CASSPTGETGELFF. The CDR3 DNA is TGTGCCAGCAGCCCGACAGGGGAAACCGGGGAGCTGTTTTTT.